These 29 T cell receptor beta chains originate from one sample sequenced in a study of shared clonotypes between healthy human individuals. Libraries were prepared by immunoSEQ multiplex PCR; TCRdb keeps only in-frame clonotypes and omits some of them. The sample contains more than 2 million clones, about 94% of which appear only once. Cells designated naive CD8 were CD45RO-negative and were positively selected for CCR7, with terminally differentiated effector memory CD45RA+ cells excluded. Sequenced material: naive CD8+ T cells from PBMCs. The receptor set was obtained from a man aged 18 to 29 in good health. Some clones in this sample may be carry-over from other donors' samples.

The V gene is TRBV6-5, the J gene TRBJ2-7, with D uncertain. Trimming left V 5 bases short and J 6 bases short, with 8 bases between. The length of the CDR3 is 11 residues. Germline V gene lookup returns CDR1 MNHEY and CDR2 SVGAGI. The CDR3 here is CASSQPSEQYF. CDR3 DNA: TGTGCCAGCAGTCAGCCGAGCGAGCAGTACTTC.

The rearrangement joins TRBV27 to TRBJ2-3; D might be TRBD1 (6 bases). The CDR3 length is 16 residues. Germline loops: CDR1 MNHEY, CDR2 SMNVEV (reference sequence). The V end was cut by 7 bases, the J end by 2 bases, with 19 bases between. In DNA, the CDR3 is TGTGCCAGCAACCCTCTTAGGGGGAGTACCACAGATACGCAGTATTTT. Translating gives CASNPLRGSTTDTQYF.

The table lists this clone with a count of one. The genes are TRBV4-2 and TRBJ1-2; D is possibly TRBD1 (6 bases). With 0 bases removed from V and 6 bases from J, the gap between germline ends came to 14 bases. This CDR3 has 15 amino acids. From germline, CDR1 is LGHNA and CDR2 YNFKEQ. The CDR3 DNA reads as TGTGCCAGCAGCCAAGAACCAGGGGAAGTGGATGGCTACACCTTC. This gives the protein CASSQEPGEVDGYTF.

This chain links TRBV7-3 with TRBJ1-5, with a possible D match to TRBD1 (6 bases). Germline values: CDR1 SGHTA, CDR2 FQGTGA. The CDR3 loop spans 16 amino acids. V lost 4 bases, J lost 4 bases, and 17 bases lay in between. CDR3 nucleotides: TGTGCCAGCAGCTCCCCGCGACAGGAGAGAAATCAGCCCCAGCATTTT. It yields the protein CASSSPRQERNQPQHF.

This chain joins TRBV6-6 and TRBJ1-3; D remains ambiguous. Germline CDR1 is MNHNY and CDR2 is SVGAGI (reference sequence). The V and J ends lost 0 bases and 1 base respectively, with 10 bases between them. The CDR3 has 16 amino acids. The CDR3 coding sequence is TGTGCCAGCAGTTACTCGACGCCCATTTCTGGAAACACCATATATTTT. Translated: CASSYSTPISGNTIYF.

The chain joins TRBV2 to TRBJ1-5; D gene uncertain. The germline V gene has CDR1 SNHLY and CDR2 FYNNEI. The CDR3 loop spans 15 amino acids. V shed 1 base and J shed 4 bases, with 11 bases lying between them. The DNA of the CDR3 is TGTGCCAGCAGTGAAGAATGGCCGCGAAATCAGCCCCAGCATTTT. This codes for CASSEEWPRNQPQHF.

The chain recombines TRBV4-1 with TRBJ2-3; D remains unclear. The germline V gene encodes CDR1 MGHRA and CDR2 YSYEKL. The CDR3 is 14 amino acids. V was trimmed by 1 base and J by 2 bases, leaving 7 bases between them. The CDR3 loop reads CASSQAKTTDTQYF. The CDR3 DNA sequence: TGCGCCAGCAGCCAAGCAAAAACCACAGATACGCAGTATTTT.

The gene calls are TRBV4-1 and TRBJ2-2; D is unresolved. The length of the CDR3 is 15 residues. Germline CDR1 and CDR2: MGHRA and YSYEKL. V gave up 1 base and J gave up 0 bases, with 6 bases separating them. The CDR3 reads CASSQGLANTGELFF. CDR3 DNA: TGCGCCAGCAGCCAAGGGCTGGCGAACACCGGGGAGCTGTTTTTT.

The chain carries TRBV2 and TRBJ2-1; 7 nucleotides align to TRBD2. V was pared by 4 bases and J by 0 bases, with 3 bases of the junction left unmatched. This CDR3 contains 15 residues. Germline V gives CDR1 SNHLY, CDR2 FYNNEI. CDR3 protein: CASSVLASSYNEQFF. The CDR3 region has the DNA TGTGCCAGCAGTGTACTAGCGTCCTCCTACAATGAGCAGTTCTTC.

V gene TRBV9 combines with J gene TRBJ2-1; D possibly corresponds to TRBD2 (6 bases). The CDR3 consists of 12 residues. CDR1 is SGDLS, CDR2 YYNGEE, per germline. Trimming left V 6 bases short and J 8 bases short, with 12 bases between. The chain's CDR3 is CASTSGGDEQFF. The CDR3 DNA reads as TGTGCCAGCACCTCAGGAGGGGATGAGCAGTTCTTC.

The chain links TRBV28 to TRBJ1-1; 7 bases line up with TRBD1. Trimming cost V 3 bases and J 4 bases; bases outside gene matches: 17. The CDR3 extends over 18 amino acids. The germline CDR1 and CDR2 sequences are MDHEN and SYDVKM. CDR3 amino acids: CASSFPSEGGGYTTEAFF. The CDR3 nucleotides read TGTGCCAGCAGTTTCCCGTCGGAGGGAGGGGGCTATACCACTGAAGCTTTCTTT.

The genes are TRBV30 and TRBJ1-6, with D unclear. This CDR3 region has 14 residues. Germline V gene data show CDR1 as GTSNPN and CDR2 as SVGIG (reference sequence). V lost 3 bases and J lost 3, with 9 bases in between. CDR3 in amino acids: CAWRQTFYNSPLHF. The CDR3 coding sequence is TGTGCCTGGAGGCAGACTTTCTATAATTCACCCCTCCACTTT.

The chain has TRBV10-1 and TRBJ1-1, with D perhaps matching TRBD1 (5 bases). V was cut by 4 bases and J by 0 bases, with 12 bases left in between. Looked up from germline, CDR1 is WNHNN and CDR2 is SYGVQD (reference sequence). The CDR3 is 15 amino acids. The CDR3 sequence is CASSAMRGLNTEAFF. CDR3 nucleotides: TGCGCCAGCAGTGCGATGCGGGGACTGAACACTGAAGCTTTCTTT.

The chain is built from TRBV7-8 and TRBJ1-2, with TRBD1 matching 8 bases. Germline lookup yields CDR1 SGHVS and CDR2 FQNEAQ. The junction had 9 bases not matched to a gene; V was cut back by 0 bases and J by 3 bases. The CDR3 consists of 17 residues. The CDR3 DNA is TGTGCCAGCAGCTTAGCCCCGGACAGGGCCTCTGACTATGGCTACACCTTC. This translates into CASSLAPDRASDYGYTF.

Only one count was recorded for this clone. The chain has TRBV30 and TRBJ2-1, with TRBD1 as a possible D gene (6 bases). Germline CDR1 is GTSNPN and CDR2 is SVGIG (reference sequence). Trimming removed 6 bases at V and 8 bases at J, with 14 bases between. This CDR3 is 12 amino acids long. The CDR3 DNA reads as TGTGCCTGTGTTAAACAGGGCTATGAGCAGTTCTTC. The encoded protein is CACVKQGYEQFF.

The chain is built from TRBV30 and TRBJ2-2; 8 nucleotides line up with TRBD2. CDR3 size: 15 residues. The germline V gene encodes CDR1 GTSNPN and CDR2 SVGIG (reference sequence). The ends lost 6 bases at V and 6 bases at J; junction bases unmatched: 12. The CDR3 loop is CACTRTSGSPGELFF. The DNA of the CDR3 is TGTGCCTGTACAAGAACTAGCGGTAGTCCCGGGGAGCTGTTTTTT.

The gene calls are TRBV5-4 and TRBJ2-5; 10 bases agree with TRBD1. This CDR3 contains 15 residues. V lost 4 bases, J lost 4 bases, and 7 bases stayed unmatched. Germline-derived CDR1 and CDR2 are SGHNT and YYREEE (reference sequence). This CDR3 is CASSGRQGARETQYF. In nucleotides, the CDR3 is TGTGCCAGCAGCGGGAGACAGGGGGCGCGAGAGACCCAGTACTTC.

V and J are TRBV19 and TRBJ2-1; 7 bases align to TRBD1. Germline CDR1 is LNHDA and CDR2 is SQIVND (reference sequence). CDR3 length equals 16 residues. The junction had 14 bases not matched to a gene; V was cut back by 4 bases and J by 8 bases. In DNA form, the CDR3 reads TGTGCCAGTAGTAACCCGACAGGGCCCTCTTGGTATGAGCAGTTCTTC. This sequence encodes CASSNPTGPSWYEQFF. The full variable domain, its missing parts supplied by reference TRBV19 and TRBJ2-1, is DGGITQSPKYLFRKEGQNVTLSCEQNLNHDAMYWYRQDPGQGLRLIYYSQIVNDFQKGDIAEGYSVSREKKESFPLTVTSAQKNPTAFYLCASSNPTGPSWYEQFFGPGTRLTVL.

V and J are TRBV6-5 and TRBJ2-3; possibly TRBD1 for D (6 bases). Germline loops: CDR1 MNHEY, CDR2 SVGAGI. This CDR3 has 14 residues. The V and J ends lost 1 base and 6 bases respectively, with 11 bases between them. The DNA of the CDR3 is TGTGCCAGCAGTTACTACAGGGCTGGGGATACGCAGTATTTT. This gives the protein CASSYYRAGDTQYF.

This chain connects TRBV28 to TRBJ2-7; tentatively, D is TRBD1 (6 bases). V was clipped by 6 bases and J by 7 bases, with 16 bases between them. The germline V gene has CDR1 MDHEN and CDR2 SYDVKM. The CDR3 runs to 13 residues. CDR3 protein: CASSRRGTMEQYF. In nucleotides, the CDR3 is TGTGCCAGCAGCCGAAGGGGGACGATGGAGCAGTACTTC.

J is TRBJ2-7 and V is TRBV19; D could derive from TRBD1 or TRBD2 (5 bases each). Deletions cut 1 base from V and 7 bases from J, with 17 bases between. From germline, CDR1 is LNHDA and CDR2 SQIVND (reference sequence). There are 15 residues in the CDR3. The CDR3 DNA follows: TGTGCCAGTAGTATAGCGAGGGACCCACTGAGTGAGCAGTACTTC. Translated: CASSIARDPLSEQYF.

Worth noting for this clone: At the DNA level, this CDR3 is encoded by other sequences in the same sample as well. This chain uses TRBV7-9 with TRBJ1-1; 7 nucleotides align to TRBD1. The CDR3 consists of 13 residues. V was pared by 2 bases and J by 5 bases, with 2 bases of the junction left unmatched. Germline CDR1 is SEHNR and CDR2 is FQNEAQ (reference sequence). DNA of the CDR3: TGTGCCAGCAGCTTATCAGGGGGGACTGAAGCTTTCTTT. Protein: CASSLSGGTEAFF.

The gene calls are TRBV27 and TRBJ2-7; 8 bases agree with TRBD2. Germline CDR1 is MNHEY and CDR2 is SMNVEV (reference sequence). The V gene end was trimmed by 0 bases and the J gene end by 5 bases; junction bases not matched to a gene: 9. The CDR3 totals 16 residues. CDR3 protein: CASSLSPGTSRNEQYF. CDR3 nucleotide sequence: TGTGCCAGCAGTTTATCGCCCGGGACTAGTCGGAACGAGCAGTACTTC.

The V call is TRBV4-3, the J call TRBJ2-7, with 7 nucleotides matching TRBD2. V lost 3 bases and J lost 3; bases outside the gene matches: 8. The CDR3 is 15 residues long. Germline V CDR1 and CDR2: LGHNA, YSLEER. DNA for the CDR3: TGCGCCAGCAGCCACCACTTGGGGGGGGTCTACGAGCAGTACTTC. The encoded protein is CASSHHLGGVYEQYF.

This chain uses TRBV7-9 with TRBJ1-1, with D maybe TRBD1 (6 bases). V was clipped by 2 bases and J by 11 bases, with 18 bases between them. Germline loops: CDR1 SEHNR, CDR2 FQNEAQ (reference sequence). This CDR3 comprises 14 residues. In DNA form, the CDR3 reads TGTGCCAGCAGCTTACCCAGGGGCGGGTCAGGGGCTTTCTTT. Amino acid sequence: CASSLPRGGSGAFF.

The chain is built from TRBV7-3 and TRBJ2-2; D unresolved. Trimming cost V 2 bases and J 1 base, with 5 bases left between them. The CDR3 is made up of 14 amino acids. CDR1 and CDR2 (germline): SGHTA, FQGTGA. The DNA of the CDR3 is TGTGCCAGCAGCTTAGACGAGAACACCGGGGAGCTGTTTTTT. Its protein is CASSLDENTGELFF. The variable domain in full, with the rest retrieved from reference TRBV7-3 and TRBJ2-2, is GAGVSQTPSNKVTEKGKYVELRCDPISGHTALYWYRQSLGQGPEFLIYFQGTGAADDSGLPNDRFFAVRPEGSVSTLKIQRTERGDSAVYLCASSLDENTGELFFGEGSRLTVL.

This clone was found once. The chain uses TRBV4-3 and TRBJ1-1; 7 nucleotides align to TRBD1. Looked up from germline, CDR1 is LGHNA and CDR2 is YSLEER. V gave up 0 bases and J gave up 6 bases; unmatched junction bases: 13. The CDR3 is made up of 17 amino acids. Here the CDR3 reads CASSQERGRVGVPEAFF. The CDR3 bases are TGCGCCAGCAGCCAAGAAAGGGGGCGGGTTGGGGTCCCTGAAGCTTTCTTT.

The V call is TRBV9, the J call TRBJ2-3; D is possibly TRBD1 or TRBD2 (5 bases each). Deletions cut 0 bases from V and 2 bases from J, with 16 bases between. This CDR3 has 17 residues. Germline assignment: CDR1 SGDLS and CDR2 YYNGEE. CDR3 nucleotides: TGTGCCAGCAGCGTAGGAGAGGGGTTTAGATTCACAGATACGCAGTATTTT. Its translation is CASSVGEGFRFTDTQYF.

This sequence joins TRBV29-1 and TRBJ2-5; D unclear. TRBJ2-7 matches the DNA end more closely, so the J call is doubtful. Per germline, CDR1 SQVTM and CDR2 ANQGSEA. The CDR3 is 13 residues long. The CDR3 reads CSVEAVSSYEQYF. The CDR3 region has the DNA TGCAGCGTTGAAGCAGTTAGCTCCTACGAGCAGTACTTC.